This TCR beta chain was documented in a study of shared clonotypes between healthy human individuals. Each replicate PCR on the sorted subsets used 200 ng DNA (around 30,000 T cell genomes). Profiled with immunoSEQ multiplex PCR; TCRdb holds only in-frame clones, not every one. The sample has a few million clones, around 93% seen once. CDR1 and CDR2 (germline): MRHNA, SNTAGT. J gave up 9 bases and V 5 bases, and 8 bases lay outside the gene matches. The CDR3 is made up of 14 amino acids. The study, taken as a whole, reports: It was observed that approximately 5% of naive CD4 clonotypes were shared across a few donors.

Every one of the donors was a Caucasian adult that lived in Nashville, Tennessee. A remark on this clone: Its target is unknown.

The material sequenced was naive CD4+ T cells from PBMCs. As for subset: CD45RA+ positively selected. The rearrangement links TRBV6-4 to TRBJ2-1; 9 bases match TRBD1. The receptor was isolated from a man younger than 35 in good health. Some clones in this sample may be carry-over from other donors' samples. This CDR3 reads CASSTGQGSGEQFF. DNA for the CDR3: TGTGCCAGCAGTACGGGACAGGGCTCGGGTGAGCAGTTCTTC.